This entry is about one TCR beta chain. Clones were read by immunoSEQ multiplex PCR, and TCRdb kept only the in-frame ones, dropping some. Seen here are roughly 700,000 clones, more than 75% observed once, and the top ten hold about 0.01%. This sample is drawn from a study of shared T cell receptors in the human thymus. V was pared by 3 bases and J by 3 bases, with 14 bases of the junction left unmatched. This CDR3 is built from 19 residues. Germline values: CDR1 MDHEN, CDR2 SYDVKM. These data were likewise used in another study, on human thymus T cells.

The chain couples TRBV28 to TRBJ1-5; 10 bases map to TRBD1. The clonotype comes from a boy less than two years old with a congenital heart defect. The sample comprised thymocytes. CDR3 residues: CASSLGEWDRGDPNQPQHF. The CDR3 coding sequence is TGTGCCAGCAGTTTGGGGGAATGGGACAGGGGAGATCCCAATCAGCCCCAGCATTTT.